A selection of T cell receptor beta chains follows, all from one sample in a study of blood T cell repertoires in COVID-19. Generated by immunoSEQ multiplex PCR, the TCRdb table keeps only in-frame clones and is missing some. The table includes fewer than 450,000 clones, more than 70% detected once. Sequencing used peripheral blood. The source is a woman in her sixties or seventies with COVID-19, enrolled during active disease. Both conserved end residues are part of each CDR3. A D gene is named only where the DNA matches it firmly. Not every row has a clone size; where given, it reads once, few, many or a size class.

clone size,J gene,CDR3 length,D gene,V gene,CDR3 DNA,CDR3 protein
.,TRBJ1-3,15,.,TRBV18,TGTGCCAGCTCACCGCAGGGCTCCCCTGGAAACACCATATATTTT,CASSPQGSPGNTIYF
.,TRBJ2-4,15,TRBD1,TRBV5-8,TGTGCCAGCAGCTCCTACCTTCCGGGACAGGAAATTCAGTACTTC,CASSSYLPGQEIQYF
.,TRBJ2-4,14,.,TRBV5-1,TGCGCCAGCAGCAATCCGACCTCCGGGGACATTCAGTACTTC,CASSNPTSGDIQYF
.,TRBJ2-7,14,TRBD2,TRBV7-3,TGTGCCAGCAGCTTATCCGGGGGGGCGGCCGAGCAGTACTTC,CASSLSGGAAEQYF
.,TRBJ2-2,16,TRBD2,TRBV7-2,TGTGCCAGCAGCCCAGGTTTGGGTAGCGGGGCCGGGGAGCTGTTTTTT,CASSPGLGSGAGELFF
.,TRBJ1-1,12,.,TRBV30,TGTGCCCTAAGACAGCCGAACACTGAAGCTTTCTTT,CALRQPNTEAFF
few,TRBJ2-7,18,TRBD2,TRBV7-9,TGTGCCAGCAGCTTAGCAGTCTGGGAGGGACTTGGTTTTTACGAGCAGTACTTC,CASSLAVWEGLGFYEQYF
.,TRBJ2-7,11,.,TRBV3-1/TRBV3-2,TGTGCCAGCAGCCAAAGGAGCGAGCAGTACTTC,CASSQRSEQYF
.,TRBJ1-2,14,.,TRBV19,TGTGCCAGTAACCCGGACATCCGTCCCTATGGCTACACCTTC,CASNPDIRPYGYTF
.,TRBJ1-2,13,TRBD1,TRBV2,TGTGCCAGCAGTGCCGACCAGGGGGCAGGCTACACCTTC,CASSADQGAGYTF
.,TRBJ1-2,17,.,TRBV14,TGTGCCAGCAGCCAAGATGTGTGGGGCTCCGCCAGCTATGGCTACACCTTC,CASSQDVWGSASYGYTF
.,TRBJ2-7,11,.,TRBV5-6,TGTGCCAGCAGGTCGACAGGCGAGCAGTACTTC,CASRSTGEQYF
.,TRBJ2-3,17,TRBD2,TRBV9,TGTGCCAGCAGCCCCCGGGCTAGCGGGGGGGACACAGATACGCAGTATTTT,CASSPRASGGDTDTQYF
.,TRBJ2-5,15,.,TRBV5-1,TGCGCCAGCATGTTTGGGGCCACGGTTGGGGAGACCCAGTACTTC,CASMFGATVGETQYF
.,TRBJ2-5,14,.,TRBV10-1,TGCGCCAGCAGTGCTGGTAGCGTAGCAGAGACCCAGTACTTC,CASSAGSVAETQYF
.,TRBJ2-3,14,.,TRBV9,TGTGCCAGCAGCGTAGGACAGGGCACAGATACGCAGTATTTT,CASSVGQGTDTQYF
.,TRBJ2-1,12,.,TRBV3-1/TRBV3-2,TGTGCCAGCAGCTACAATTACAATGAGCAGTTCTTC,CASSYNYNEQFF
once,TRBJ1-3,16,.,TRBV5-8,TGTGCCAGCAGCTTGGCCGTCGGAGGGTTAGGAAACACCATATATTTT,CASSLAVGGLGNTIYF
.,TRBJ1-3,17,.,TRBV19,TGTGCCAGTAGTTTATTTAAGACAGGACCCTCTGGAAACACCATATATTTT,CASSLFKTGPSGNTIYF
.,TRBJ1-2,14,.,TRBV27,TGTGCCAGCAGTCCGTTCAGCAGGGGCTCTGGCTACACCTTC,CASSPFSRGSGYTF
few,TRBJ1-2,14,TRBD1,TRBV28,TGTGCCAGCAGCATCCCACAGGGGCCCCATGGCTACACCTTC,CASSIPQGPHGYTF
.,TRBJ1-1,13,.,TRBV10-2,TGCGCCAGCAGTGAGCCGGGGGGGACTGAAGCTTTCTTT,CASSEPGGTEAFF
.,TRBJ1-5,15,.,TRBV4-2,TGTGCCAGCAGCCAAGATCTAAGTGGCGGTCAGCCCCAGCATTTT,CASSQDLSGGQPQHF
.,TRBJ1-1,10,.,TRBV21-1,TGTGCCAGCAGCAAAGTAAAGCCTTTCTTT,CASSKVKPFF
.,TRBJ2-7,17,.,TRBV27,TGTGCCAGCAGACGCAATTCTAAAGGGACATATAACTACGAGCAGTACTTC,CASRRNSKGTYNYEQYF
.,TRBJ1-1,14,.,TRBV6-5,TGTGCCAGCCGGTCTTTAACGGTAAACACTGAAGCTTTCTTT,CASRSLTVNTEAFF
.,TRBJ2-7,14,.,TRBV24-1,TGTGCCACCAGTGATGCGGCAGGGGCTCGTGAGCAGTACTTC,CATSDAAGAREQYF
.,TRBJ2-2,14,.,TRBV3-1/TRBV3-2,TGTGCCAGCAGCCAAGGAGGTTCCTCCGGGGAGCTGTTTTTT,CASSQGGSSGELFF
.,TRBJ2-5,17,.,TRBV27,TGTGCCAGCAGTCCGGGGGCCGGGACAAAGGGAGGGGAGACCCAGTACTTC,CASSPGAGTKGGETQYF
.,TRBJ1-1,14,TRBD1,TRBV6-5,TGTGCCAGCGGTAGGACAGGGTTGAACACTGAAGCTTTCTTT,CASGRTGLNTEAFF
.,TRBJ2-7,15,TRBD1,TRBV4-3,TGCGCCAGCAGCCCCGGGACAGGGGCAGCCTACGAGCAGTACTTC,CASSPGTGAAYEQYF